The entry below describes one TCR beta chain. The sample belongs to a study of shared clonotypes between healthy human individuals. The CDR3 extends over 14 amino acids. Germline V gene sequence: CDR1 MNHNS, CDR2 SASEGT. The ends lost 7 bases at V and 4 bases at J; junction bases unmatched: 6. Ten immunoSEQ deep assay plates were used by the authors to sequence unsorted PBMC DNA. Assay: immunoSEQ multiplex PCR; the TCRdb copy retains only in-frame clones and omits some. Among about 460,000 clones listed, more than 70% were seen once. This receptor was taken from a woman aged 40 to 50 in good health. Some clones in this sample may be carry-over from other donors' samples. The chain employs TRBV6-1 and TRBJ2-3; 9 nucleotides agree with TRBD2. The sequenced sample was PBMCs. The CDR3 coding sequence is TGTGCCAGCATGCGGGAGGGCCGCGCAGATACGCAGTATTTT. It codes for CASMREGRADTQYF.